Listed below are T cell receptor beta chains from one sample, sequenced in a study of blood T cell repertoires in COVID-19. The method was immunoSEQ multiplex PCR; TCRdb's version includes in-frame clones alone and lacks a portion of them. The table has some 120,000 clones, just over 90% seen once. The sequenced sample consisted of peripheral blood. The receptors come from a human donor with active COVID-19. The donor label of this sample is uncertain. Each CDR3 is given with its conserved first and last residue. Fields, in order: V gene, CDR3 length, clone size, D gene, J gene, CDR3 protein, CDR3 DNA. A D gene is named only where the DNA matches it firmly. Size is omitted from some rows. Given values are once, few, many or a class for expanded clones.

V gene: TRBV27; CDR3 length: 15; clone size: .; D gene: .; J gene: TRBJ1-1; CDR3 protein: CASSLGVRGYTEAFF; CDR3 DNA: TGTGCCAGCAGTTTAGGGGTAAGGGGGTACACTGAAGCTTTCTTT
V gene: TRBV18; CDR3 length: 16; clone size: .; D gene: .; J gene: TRBJ2-5; CDR3 protein: CASSPPTGKVQETQYF; CDR3 DNA: TGTGCCAGCTCACCACCTACAGGGAAGGTACAAGAGACCCAGTACTTC
V gene: TRBV10-3; CDR3 length: 14; clone size: .; D gene: .; J gene: TRBJ2-3; CDR3 protein: CAIRGTQRADTQYF; CDR3 DNA: TGTGCCATCAGGGGCACTCAGCGGGCAGATACGCAGTATTTT
V gene: TRBV5-1; CDR3 length: 21; clone size: .; D gene: TRBD1; J gene: TRBJ2-1; CDR3 protein: CASSRDPGRGGVTSSYNEQFF; CDR3 DNA: TGCGCCAGCAGCAGGGACCCCGGGCGAGGGGGCGTGACGAGCTCCTACAATGAGCAGTTCTTC
V gene: TRBV5-1; CDR3 length: 14; clone size: .; D gene: TRBD2; J gene: TRBJ2-3; CDR3 protein: CASTSGGASDTQYF; CDR3 DNA: TGCGCCAGCACGAGCGGGGGGGCCTCAGATACGCAGTATTTT
V gene: TRBV10-1; CDR3 length: 13; clone size: few; D gene: TRBD1; J gene: TRBJ1-6; CDR3 protein: CASETGRRAPLHF; CDR3 DNA: TGCGCCAGCGAGACAGGGCGGAGGGCACCCCTCCACTTT
V gene: TRBV10-1; CDR3 length: 14; clone size: few; D gene: .; J gene: TRBJ2-2; CDR3 protein: CASNRDTNTGELFF; CDR3 DNA: TGCGCCAGCAATCGGGACACCAACACCGGGGAGCTGTTTTTT
V gene: TRBV5-1; CDR3 length: 16; clone size: .; D gene: TRBD1; J gene: TRBJ1-1; CDR3 protein: CASSSRPGQRNTEAFF; CDR3 DNA: TGCGCCAGCAGCTCGAGACCGGGACAGAGAAACACTGAAGCTTTCTTT
V gene: TRBV19; CDR3 length: 13; clone size: .; D gene: .; J gene: TRBJ1-5; CDR3 protein: CASSLIRAEPQHF; CDR3 DNA: TGTGCCAGTAGTCTAATCAGGGCAGAGCCCCAGCATTTT
V gene: TRBV27; CDR3 length: 15; clone size: .; D gene: TRBD1; J gene: TRBJ1-2; CDR3 protein: CASGDLRETGDGYTF; CDR3 DNA: TGTGCCAGCGGTGACCTGAGGGAGACAGGGGACGGCTACACCTTC
V gene: TRBV5-1; CDR3 length: 16; clone size: .; D gene: .; J gene: TRBJ1-1; CDR3 protein: CASSLAPGSRRTEAFF; CDR3 DNA: TGCGCCAGCAGCTTGGCCCCCGGGTCTCGGCGGACTGAAGCTTTCTTT
V gene: TRBV2; CDR3 length: 15; clone size: .; D gene: .; J gene: TRBJ2-3; CDR3 protein: CASSEIRGATDTQYF; CDR3 DNA: TGTGCCAGCAGTGAAATCCGGGGGGCCACAGATACGCAGTATTTT
V gene: TRBV9; CDR3 length: 14; clone size: .; D gene: TRBD2; J gene: TRBJ2-1; CDR3 protein: CASSGTSGGYEQFF; CDR3 DNA: TGTGCCAGCAGCGGGACTAGCGGGGGCTATGAGCAGTTCTTC
V gene: TRBV2; CDR3 length: 17; clone size: few; D gene: TRBD2; J gene: TRBJ2-3; CDR3 protein: CASKGLAGEGSTDTQYF; CDR3 DNA: TGTGCCAGCAAGGGACTAGCGGGGGAGGGGAGCACAGATACGCAGTATTTT
V gene: TRBV28; CDR3 length: 16; clone size: .; D gene: TRBD1; J gene: TRBJ1-1; CDR3 protein: CASNPHRGAMNTEAFF; CDR3 DNA: TGTGCCAGCAACCCCCACAGGGGGGCAATGAACACTGAAGCTTTCTTT
V gene: TRBV11-2; CDR3 length: 17; clone size: .; D gene: .; J gene: TRBJ1-4; CDR3 protein: CASSFAWEDGIPEKLFF; CDR3 DNA: TGTGCCAGCAGCTTCGCCTGGGAGGATGGTATTCCTGAAAAACTGTTTTTT
V gene: TRBV6-5; CDR3 length: 14; clone size: .; D gene: .; J gene: TRBJ1-1; CDR3 protein: CASLKRGSVTEAFF; CDR3 DNA: TGTGCCAGCTTGAAGCGAGGGTCTGTTACTGAAGCTTTCTTT
V gene: TRBV27; CDR3 length: 13; clone size: .; D gene: .; J gene: TRBJ2-7; CDR3 protein: CASSLFQGYEQYF; CDR3 DNA: TGTGCCAGCAGTTTATTCCAGGGCTACGAGCAGTACTTC
V gene: TRBV6-1; CDR3 length: 15; clone size: .; D gene: TRBD1; J gene: TRBJ2-1; CDR3 protein: CASSQAGGEFVEQFF; CDR3 DNA: TGTGCCAGCAGTCAAGCAGGGGGCGAGTTTGTTGAGCAGTTCTTC
V gene: TRBV5-4; CDR3 length: 14; clone size: .; D gene: .; J gene: TRBJ1-6; CDR3 protein: CASSLGAKLSPLHF; CDR3 DNA: TGTGCCAGCAGCTTGGGGGCAAAGCTTTCACCCCTCCACTTT
V gene: TRBV19; CDR3 length: 11; clone size: .; D gene: .; J gene: TRBJ1-1; CDR3 protein: CASSIYGEAFF; CDR3 DNA: TGTGCCAGTAGTATTTACGGGGAAGCTTTCTTT
V gene: TRBV9; CDR3 length: 15; clone size: .; D gene: TRBD1; J gene: TRBJ1-1; CDR3 protein: CASSVESGGYTEAFF; CDR3 DNA: TGTGCCAGCAGCGTAGAGTCAGGGGGCTACACTGAAGCTTTCTTT
V gene: TRBV7-2; CDR3 length: 15; clone size: .; D gene: TRBD1; J gene: TRBJ2-7; CDR3 protein: CASSFTGQGLHEQYF; CDR3 DNA: TGTGCCAGCAGCTTCACTGGACAGGGGTTACACGAGCAGTACTTC
V gene: TRBV7-9; CDR3 length: 17; clone size: .; D gene: .; J gene: TRBJ2-7; CDR3 protein: CASSSQLGDSGSYEQYF; CDR3 DNA: TGTGCCAGCAGCTCTCAACTTGGGGACTCCGGCTCCTACGAGCAGTACTTC
V gene: TRBV4-3; CDR3 length: 14; clone size: .; D gene: TRBD1; J gene: TRBJ1-4; CDR3 protein: CASSFGTGVEVLFF; CDR3 DNA: TGCGCCAGCAGCTTCGGGACAGGGGTTGAGGTACTGTTTTTT
V gene: TRBV7-9; CDR3 length: 17; clone size: once; D gene: TRBD2; J gene: TRBJ2-3; CDR3 protein: CASSLALAGGRTDTQYF; CDR3 DNA: TGTGCCAGCAGCTTAGCGTTAGCGGGGGGCCGCACAGATACGCAGTATTTT
V gene: TRBV5-5; CDR3 length: 13; clone size: .; D gene: .; J gene: TRBJ1-1; CDR3 protein: CASSTGLNTEAFF; CDR3 DNA: TGTGCCAGCAGCACAGGACTGAACACTGAAGCTTTCTTT
V gene: TRBV30; CDR3 length: 13; clone size: .; D gene: .; J gene: TRBJ2-1; CDR3 protein: CAWSSAVRNEQFF; CDR3 DNA: TGTGCCTGGAGTAGCGCGGTGCGGAATGAGCAGTTCTTC
V gene: TRBV12-3/TRBV12-4; CDR3 length: 11; clone size: .; D gene: .; J gene: TRBJ2-2; CDR3 protein: CASSVTGELFF; CDR3 DNA: TGTGCCAGCAGCGTCACCGGGGAGCTGTTTTTT
V gene: TRBV7-2; CDR3 length: 13; clone size: .; D gene: .; J gene: TRBJ2-5; CDR3 protein: CASSLGRGETQYF; CDR3 DNA: TGTGCCAGCAGCCTCGGCCGAGGGGAGACCCAGTACTTC
V gene: TRBV19; CDR3 length: 15; clone size: .; D gene: TRBD1; J gene: TRBJ1-5; CDR3 protein: CASSRDRESNQPQHF; CDR3 DNA: TGTGCCAGTAGTCGGGACAGGGAAAGCAATCAGCCCCAGCATTTT
V gene: TRBV19; CDR3 length: 13; clone size: .; D gene: .; J gene: TRBJ1-4; CDR3 protein: CASSSGIDEKLFF; CDR3 DNA: TGTGCCAGTAGTTCAGGGATCGATGAAAAACTGTTTTTT
V gene: TRBV2; CDR3 length: 18; clone size: .; D gene: TRBD2; J gene: TRBJ2-5; CDR3 protein: CASSELGQLAGGGETQYF; CDR3 DNA: TGTGCCAGCAGTGAATTAGGGCAACTAGCGGGGGGAGGGGAGACCCAGTACTTC
V gene: TRBV5-8; CDR3 length: 13; clone size: .; D gene: .; J gene: TRBJ2-1; CDR3 protein: CASSLVSNNEQFF; CDR3 DNA: TGTGCCAGCAGCTTGGTAAGCAACAATGAGCAGTTCTTC
V gene: TRBV5-3; CDR3 length: 15; clone size: .; D gene: .; J gene: TRBJ2-7; CDR3 protein: CARSLVSGSSYEQYF; CDR3 DNA: TGTGCCAGAAGCTTGGTCTCGGGAAGCTCCTACGAGCAGTACTTC
V gene: TRBV19; CDR3 length: 16; clone size: .; D gene: TRBD1; J gene: TRBJ2-7; CDR3 protein: CASSARDRGSSYEQYF; CDR3 DNA: TGTGCCAGTAGTGCCCGAGACAGGGGGAGCTCCTACGAGCAGTACTTC
V gene: TRBV7-2; CDR3 length: 14; clone size: .; D gene: .; J gene: TRBJ2-5; CDR3 protein: CASSDAGSGETQYF; CDR3 DNA: TGTGCCAGCAGCGACGCGGGGTCTGGCGAGACCCAGTACTTC
V gene: TRBV9; CDR3 length: 17; clone size: .; D gene: .; J gene: TRBJ1-2; CDR3 protein: CASSVDPDKGSNYGYTF; CDR3 DNA: TGTGCCAGCAGCGTAGACCCCGACAAGGGGTCTAACTATGGCTACACCTTC
V gene: TRBV2; CDR3 length: 13; clone size: once; D gene: .; J gene: TRBJ1-1; CDR3 protein: CASKEGMDTEAFF; CDR3 DNA: TGTGCCAGCAAGGAGGGAATGGACACTGAAGCTTTCTTT
V gene: TRBV12-3/TRBV12-4; CDR3 length: 12; clone size: few; D gene: .; J gene: TRBJ2-2; CDR3 protein: CASSPGTGELFF; CDR3 DNA: TGTGCCAGCAGTCCGGGGACCGGGGAGCTGTTTTTT
V gene: TRBV7-3; CDR3 length: 16; clone size: .; D gene: TRBD1; J gene: TRBJ2-5; CDR3 protein: CASSQTGTVRQETQYF; CDR3 DNA: TGTGCCAGCAGCCAGACAGGGACGGTTCGCCAAGAGACCCAGTACTTC
V gene: TRBV28; CDR3 length: 14; clone size: once; D gene: .; J gene: TRBJ1-6; CDR3 protein: CASRAPFQNSPLHF; CDR3 DNA: TGTGCCAGCAGGGCCCCGTTCCAGAATTCACCCCTCCACTTT
V gene: TRBV6-5; CDR3 length: 14; clone size: .; D gene: .; J gene: TRBJ1-2; CDR3 protein: CASSYSTGGYGYTF; CDR3 DNA: TGTGCCAGCAGTTACTCTACGGGGGGCTATGGCTACACCTTC
V gene: TRBV7-2; CDR3 length: 13; clone size: .; D gene: .; J gene: TRBJ1-3; CDR3 protein: CASSLVRGNTIYF; CDR3 DNA: TGTGCCAGCAGCTTAGTCAGGGGAAACACCATATATTTT
V gene: TRBV27; CDR3 length: 18; clone size: .; D gene: TRBD2; J gene: TRBJ2-2; CDR3 protein: CASSFLTSGGLNTGELFF; CDR3 DNA: TGTGCCAGCAGTTTCCTAACTAGCGGGGGCTTGAACACCGGGGAGCTGTTTTTT
V gene: TRBV28; CDR3 length: 14; clone size: once; D gene: TRBD2; J gene: TRBJ2-3; CDR3 protein: CASSFGAGGGTQYF; CDR3 DNA: TGTGCCAGCAGTTTCGGAGCGGGGGGGGGCACGCAGTATTTT
V gene: TRBV6-5; CDR3 length: 13; clone size: .; D gene: .; J gene: TRBJ1-4; CDR3 protein: CASGVGQPEKLFF; CDR3 DNA: TGTGCCAGCGGGGTGGGGCAACCAGAAAAACTGTTTTTT
V gene: TRBV28; CDR3 length: 15; clone size: .; D gene: TRBD1; J gene: TRBJ1-3; CDR3 protein: CASSLGDRPGGTIYF; CDR3 DNA: TGTGCCAGCAGTTTAGGGGACAGGCCCGGGGGTACCATATATTTT
V gene: TRBV3-1/TRBV3-2; CDR3 length: 20; clone size: once; D gene: TRBD2; J gene: TRBJ2-1; CDR3 protein: CASSPMWRGALTGPDNEQFF; CDR3 DNA: TGTGCCAGCAGCCCTATGTGGCGGGGGGCCCTGACGGGGCCGGACAATGAGCAGTTCTTC
V gene: TRBV28; CDR3 length: 14; clone size: .; D gene: TRBD2; J gene: TRBJ2-1; CDR3 protein: CASSWGRVSNEQFF; CDR3 DNA: TGTGCCAGCAGTTGGGGGAGGGTTAGCAATGAGCAGTTCTTC
V gene: TRBV10-3; CDR3 length: 15; clone size: .; D gene: .; J gene: TRBJ2-3; CDR3 protein: CAISGSGTSTDTQYF; CDR3 DNA: TGTGCCATCAGTGGTTCCGGGACTAGCACAGATACGCAGTATTTT